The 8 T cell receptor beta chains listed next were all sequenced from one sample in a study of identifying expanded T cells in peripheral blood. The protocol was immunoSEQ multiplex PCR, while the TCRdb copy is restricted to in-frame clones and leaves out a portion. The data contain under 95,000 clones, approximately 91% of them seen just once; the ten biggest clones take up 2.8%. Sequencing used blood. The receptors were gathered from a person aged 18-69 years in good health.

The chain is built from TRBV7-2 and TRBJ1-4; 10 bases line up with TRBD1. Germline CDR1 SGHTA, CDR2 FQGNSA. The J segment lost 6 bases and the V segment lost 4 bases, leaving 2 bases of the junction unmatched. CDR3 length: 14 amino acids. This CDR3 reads CASSSTGGHEKLFF. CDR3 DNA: TGTGCCAGCAGCTCGACAGGGGGCCATGAAAAACTGTTTTTT. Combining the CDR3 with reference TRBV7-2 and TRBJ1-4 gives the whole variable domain GAGVSQSPSNKVTEKGKDVELRCDPISGHTALYWYRQSLGQGLEFLIYFQGNSAPDKSGLPSDRFSAERTGGSVSTLTIQRTQQEDSAVYLCASSSTGGHEKLFFGSGTQLSVL.

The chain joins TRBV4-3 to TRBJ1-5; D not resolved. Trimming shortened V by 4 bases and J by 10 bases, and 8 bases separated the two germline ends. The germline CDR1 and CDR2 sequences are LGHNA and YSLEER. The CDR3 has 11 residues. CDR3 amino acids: CASSPLFPQHF. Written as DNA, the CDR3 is TGCGCCAGCAGCCCCCTTTTCCCCCAGCATTTT.

CDR3 bases: TGCGCCAGCAGCTTGTTAGAGGGGGGCTACGAGCAGTACTTC. Protein: CASSLLEGGYEQYF. V is TRBV5-1 and J is TRBJ2-7, with D possibly being TRBD1 or TRBD2 (6 bases each). Trimming removed 1 base at V and 3 bases at J, with 11 bases between. CDR1 SGHRS and CDR2 YFSETQ come from the germline V gene. This CDR3 is built from 14 residues. The variable domain in full, completed from reference TRBV5-1 and TRBJ2-7, reads KAGVTQTPRYLIKTRGQQVTLSCSPISGHRSVSWYQQTPGQGLQFLFEYFSETQRNKGNFPGRFSGRQFSNSRSEMNVSTLELGDSALYLCASSLLEGGYEQYFGPGTRLTVT.

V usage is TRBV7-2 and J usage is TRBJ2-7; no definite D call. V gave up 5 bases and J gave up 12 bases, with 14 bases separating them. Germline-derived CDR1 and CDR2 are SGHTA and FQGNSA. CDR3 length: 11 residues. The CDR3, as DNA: TGTGCCAGCAGCCCCCTAAGCGTCTTGTACTTC. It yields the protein CASSPLSVLYF.

As DNA, the CDR3 is TGTGCCAGCAGTGGAGTAGCGGGGGGCTACAATGAGCAGTTCTTC. Translation gives CASSGVAGGYNEQFF. This chain joins TRBV6-4 and TRBJ2-1; TRBD2 agrees at 10 bases. CDR1 and CDR2 from the germline V gene are MRHNA and SNTAGT. V lost 4 bases, J lost 3 bases, and 3 bases stayed unmatched. This CDR3 comprises 15 residues.

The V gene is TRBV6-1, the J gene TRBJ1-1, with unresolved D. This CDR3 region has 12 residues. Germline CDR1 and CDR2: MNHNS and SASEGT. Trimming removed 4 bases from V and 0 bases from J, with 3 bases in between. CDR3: CASSVVNTEAFF. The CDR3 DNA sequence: TGTGCCAGCAGTGTAGTGAACACTGAAGCTTTCTTT.

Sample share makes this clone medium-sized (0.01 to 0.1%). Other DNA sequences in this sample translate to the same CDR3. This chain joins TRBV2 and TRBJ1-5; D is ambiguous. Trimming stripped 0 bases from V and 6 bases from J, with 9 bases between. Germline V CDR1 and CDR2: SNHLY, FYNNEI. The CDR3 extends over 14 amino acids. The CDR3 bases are TGTGCCAGCAGTGAAGCTATGGGTAGTCAGCCCCAGCATTTT. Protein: CASSEAMGSQPQHF.

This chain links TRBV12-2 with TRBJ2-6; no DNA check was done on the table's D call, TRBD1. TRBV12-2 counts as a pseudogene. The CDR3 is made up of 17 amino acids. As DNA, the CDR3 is TGTGCAAGTCGCGTAGGAGGGGGTCTCTCTGGGGCCAACGTCCTGACTTTC. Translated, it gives CASRVGGGLSGANVLTF.